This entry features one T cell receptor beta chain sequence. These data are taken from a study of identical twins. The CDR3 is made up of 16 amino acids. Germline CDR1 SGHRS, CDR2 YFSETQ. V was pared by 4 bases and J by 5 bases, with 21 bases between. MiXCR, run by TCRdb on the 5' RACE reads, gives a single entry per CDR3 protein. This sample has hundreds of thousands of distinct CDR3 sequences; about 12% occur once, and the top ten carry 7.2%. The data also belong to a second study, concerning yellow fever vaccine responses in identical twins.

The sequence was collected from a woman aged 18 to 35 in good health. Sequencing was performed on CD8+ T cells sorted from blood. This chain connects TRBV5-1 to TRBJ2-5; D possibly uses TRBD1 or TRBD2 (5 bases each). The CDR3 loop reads CASSAEAGASGETQYF. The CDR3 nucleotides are TGCGCCAGCAGCGCCGAGGCTGGGGCCTCGGGGGAGACCCAGTACTTC.